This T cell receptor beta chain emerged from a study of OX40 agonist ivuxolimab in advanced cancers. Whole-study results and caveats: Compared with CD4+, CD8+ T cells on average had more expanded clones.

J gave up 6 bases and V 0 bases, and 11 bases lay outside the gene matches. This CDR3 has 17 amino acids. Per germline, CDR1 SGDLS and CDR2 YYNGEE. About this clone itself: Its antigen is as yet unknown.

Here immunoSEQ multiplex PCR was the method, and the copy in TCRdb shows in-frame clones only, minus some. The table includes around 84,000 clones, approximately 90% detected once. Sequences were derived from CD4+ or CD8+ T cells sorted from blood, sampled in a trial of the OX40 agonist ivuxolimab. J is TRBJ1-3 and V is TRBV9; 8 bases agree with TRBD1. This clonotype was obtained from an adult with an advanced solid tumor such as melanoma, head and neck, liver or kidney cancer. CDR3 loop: CASSVVWVGQVENTIYF. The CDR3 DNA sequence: TGTGCCAGCAGCGTAGTTTGGGTGGGACAGGTAGAAAACACCATATATTTT.